This TCR beta chain was identified in a study of shared clonotypes between healthy human individuals. The study's findings and limits: In a handful of donors, about 5% of naive CD4 clonotypes appeared in common. Despite large depth, rarefaction showed incomplete sorted-subset sequencing.

Trimming cost V 5 bases and J 2 bases; bases outside gene matches: 9. The CDR3 runs 17 residues. Germline V gene sequence: CDR1 MDHEN, CDR2 SYDVKM. Note on this clone: The antigen is unknown.

Sorted subsets were amplified in replicate PCRs using approximately 0.2 ug DNA, approximately 30,000 T cell genomes. The assay was immunoSEQ multiplex PCR, and TCRdb's table has in-frame clones only and misses some. The table includes more than 1.2 million clones, approximately 98.5% detected once. Sequencing was done on a sample of naive CD4+ T cells sorted from blood. The subset was: CD45RA+ positively selected. This chain connects TRBV28 to TRBJ2-3; 11 nucleotides agree with TRBD2. This receptor was taken from a man aged 30-40 years in good health. CDR3 nucleotide sequence: TGTGCCAGCAGTCTTTCTACTAGCGGGAGTCCCACAGATACGCAGTATTTT. Amino acid sequence: CASSLSTSGSPTDTQYF.